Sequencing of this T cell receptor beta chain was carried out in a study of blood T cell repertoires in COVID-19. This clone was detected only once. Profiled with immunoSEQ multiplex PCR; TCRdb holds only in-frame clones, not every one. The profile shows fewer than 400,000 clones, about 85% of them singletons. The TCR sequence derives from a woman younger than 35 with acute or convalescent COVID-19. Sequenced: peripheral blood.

CDR3 nucleotides: TGTGCCAGCAGCTTAGATGGGAGGGGCAATCAGCCCCAGCATTTT. This codes for CASSLDGRGNQPQHF. The chain joins TRBV11-2 to TRBJ1-5; D is undetermined. Trimming took off 0 bases at V and 2 bases at J, with 8 bases between the two ends. Germline V gives CDR1 SGHAT, CDR2 FQNNGV. There are 15 residues in the CDR3. The full variable domain, its missing parts supplied by reference TRBV11-2 and TRBJ1-5, is EAGVAQSPRYKIIEKRQSVAFWCNPISGHATLYWYQQILGQGPKLLIQFQNNGVVDDSQLPKDRFSAERLKGVDSTLKIQPAKLEDSAVYLCASSLDGRGNQPQHFGDGTRLSIL.